This T cell receptor beta chain was obtained from a study of T cell responses to AZD1222 COVID-19 vaccine. V shed 3 bases and J shed 4 bases, with 14 bases lying between them. CDR1 is SGDLS and CDR2 is YYNGEE in the germline V gene. The CDR3 totals 14 residues. Whole-study results and caveats: White British people made up most donors, females outnumbered males, and clonal diversity was possibly underestimated.

The method was immunoSEQ multiplex PCR; TCRdb's version includes in-frame clones alone and lacks a portion of them. The sample yields roughly 80,000 clones, around 93% seen once. Points on this clone: Its matching antigen is unknown.

This material consisted of peripheral blood, taken 28 days after the second AZD1222 dose. The chain joins TRBV9 to TRBJ2-7; D could derive from TRBD1 or TRBD2 (7 bases each). The receptor comes from an adult who received the AZD1222 COVID-19 vaccine. DNA of the CDR3: TGTGCCAGCAGCGACCAGGGGGAGGGATACGAGCAGTACTTC. Translated, it gives CASSDQGEGYEQYF.